The 18 T cell receptor beta chains reported below all come from one sample, sequenced in a study of graft-versus-host responses after intestinal transplantation. Data came from immunoSEQ multiplex PCR; TCRdb stores just in-frame clones and leaves some out. The sample includes some 8,200 clones, about 97% of them seen just once. The sample was PBMCs, taken 23 days after intestinal transplant. These receptors all stem from a human patient who received an intestinal transplant, so some T cells may come from the graft donor.

The V and J genes are TRBV5-5 and TRBJ2-7; 10 bases fit TRBD2. Germline CDR1 is SGHKS and CDR2 is YYEKEE (reference sequence). The CDR3 spans 16 residues. V shed 4 bases, J shed 6 bases, and the junction held 13 bases outside the gene matches. CDR3: CASSLGPSGSLGEQYF. DNA for the CDR3: TGTGCCAGCAGCCTAGGACCTAGCGGGAGTCTTGGCGAGCAGTACTTC.

CDR3 sequence (DNA): TGTGCCAGCAGCCCCTTAGCGGGAGGGCCAGATACGCAGTATTTT. Encoded protein: CASSPLAGGPDTQYF. This chain links TRBV7-2 with TRBJ2-3; 11 nucleotides agree with TRBD2. The CDR3 consists of 15 residues. The germline V gene encodes CDR1 SGHTA and CDR2 FQGNSA. The ends lost 5 bases at V and 4 bases at J; junction bases unmatched: 5.

In this sample, this clone turned up once. The chain uses TRBV21-1 and TRBJ2-4; the tabulated D call, TRBD2, remains unverified against the DNA. TRBV21-1 is labeled a pseudogene. The CDR3 loop spans 20 amino acids. The CDR3 is CASSKGVWAGWNRAKNIQYF. The CDR3 DNA is TGTGCCAGCAGCAAGGGGGTTTGGGCGGGGTGGAACCGTGCCAAAAACATTCAGTACTTC.

The chain is built from TRBV27 and TRBJ1-3; D may be TRBD1 (5 bases). Trimming left V 9 bases short and J 1 base short, with 16 bases between. There are 15 residues in the CDR3. Germline loops: CDR1 MNHEY, CDR2 SMNVEV (reference sequence). CDR3 in amino acids: CASFGQGGSGNTIYF. The DNA of the CDR3 is TGTGCCAGTTTCGGGCAGGGAGGATCTGGAAACACCATATATTTT.

The chain recombines TRBV19 with TRBJ2-1; D not certain. In germline, CDR1 is LNHDA, CDR2 SQIVND (reference sequence). The germline V and J ends were trimmed by 5 bases and 8 bases, with 10 bases remaining between them. The CDR3 loop spans 12 amino acids. CDR3 sequence: CASSLGGDEQFF. CDR3 nucleotides: TGTGCCAGTAGTCTTGGTGGGGATGAGCAGTTCTTC.

This rearrangement joins TRBV12-2 to TRBJ2-5; TRBD2 is the table's D call and was not checked against the DNA. TRBV12-2 constitutes a pseudogene. CDR3 length: 15 amino acids. The CDR3 nucleotides are TGTGCAAGTCGCTTAGTTCCGACTAGTAAAGAGACCCAGTACTTC. Residues: CASRLVPTSKETQYF.

J is TRBJ2-6 and V is TRBV5-1; D is possibly TRBD1 (5 bases). The CDR3 contains 17 residues. Germline V gene data show CDR1 as SGHRS and CDR2 as YFSETQ. V was trimmed by 1 base and J by 2 bases, leaving 13 bases between them. DNA for the CDR3: TGCGCCAGCAGCTTGTCAGGGCCGGTGGCTGGGGCCAACGTCCTGACTTTC. Amino acid sequence: CASSLSGPVAGANVLTF.

This CDR3 reads CASSVDSSETQYF. The CDR3 region has the DNA TGTGCCAGCAGTGTCGACTCCTCGGAGACCCAGTACTTC. This chain links TRBV2 with TRBJ2-5; no reliable D call. Germline lookup yields CDR1 SNHLY and CDR2 FYNNEI. V gave up 4 bases and J gave up 5 bases, with 11 bases separating them. The CDR3 extends over 13 amino acids.

This sequence joins TRBV23-1 and TRBJ2-5; 7 bases are shared with TRBD2. TRBV23-1 is an ORF, with its function uncertain. The V gene end was trimmed by 5 bases and the J gene end by 3 bases; junction bases not matched to a gene: 15. The CDR3 is made up of 17 amino acids. The CDR3 loop reads CASSSQGGPNHKETQYF. The CDR3 DNA reads TGCGCCAGCAGTTCCCAGGGAGGGCCGAACCATAAAGAGACCCAGTACTTC.

The chain joins TRBV19 to TRBJ2-2; D gene ambiguous. V was shortened by 3 bases and J by 6 bases, with 8 bases between the two germline ends. The CDR3 extends over 13 amino acids. CDR1 and CDR2 from the germline V gene are LNHDA and SQIVND (reference sequence). The CDR3 reads CASSMVGSGELFF. As DNA, the CDR3 is TGTGCCAGTAGTATGGTAGGGTCCGGGGAGCTGTTTTTT.

The rearrangement links TRBV19 to TRBJ2-7; no reliable D call. The CDR3 contains 14 residues. Germline V CDR1 and CDR2: LNHDA, SQIVND (reference sequence). The V end lost 0 bases, the J end lost 0 bases, and 6 bases lay between the germline ends. CDR3 in DNA: TGTGCCAGTAGTATAGATCGCGGCTCCTACGAGCAGTACTTC. Its translation is CASSIDRGSYEQYF.

Worth noting for this clone: Relative to the germline gene, one junction end is altered; a read error may explain this. The chain has TRBV7-7 and TRBJ2-5; tentative D call: TRBD1 (5 bases). CDR1 is SSHAT, CDR2 FNYEAQ, per germline (reference sequence). This CDR3 has 16 amino acids. CDR3: CASSPLRGAVVGTQYF. In DNA form, the CDR3 reads TGTGCTAGCAGCCCTCTACGTGGGGCCGTAGTCGGGACCCAGTACTTC.

The chain employs TRBV7-8 and TRBJ2-4, with TRBD2 identical over 13 bases. V trimming: 5 bases; J trimming: 1 base; junction bases outside the gene matches: 5. The germline V gene has CDR1 SGHVS and CDR2 FQNEAQ. This CDR3 has 17 residues. CDR3 in amino acids: CASSGLAGVEAKNIQYF. Here the CDR3 DNA reads TGTGCCAGCAGCGGACTAGCGGGAGTTGAGGCCAAAAACATTCAGTACTTC.

The rearrangement uses TRBV5-4 and TRBJ1-4; unclear D gene. Per germline, CDR1 SGHNT and CDR2 YYREEE (reference sequence). V was clipped by 0 bases and J by 7 bases, with 10 bases between them. The CDR3 covers 14 residues. The CDR3 nucleotides are TGTGCCAGCAGCTTGGACCACAGTCCTGAAAAACTGTTTTTT. It translates to CASSLDHSPEKLFF.

This chain links TRBV21-1 with TRBJ2-1; the table names TRBD2, a call not compared with the DNA. TRBV21-1 is annotated as a pseudogene. CDR3 size: 17 residues. In DNA, the CDR3 is TGTGCCAGCAGGCCCACGACTAGCACCAATACGGGGGATGAGCAGTTCTTC. Translation: CASRPTTSTNTGDEQFF.

The chain joins TRBV5-5 to TRBJ2-7; TRBD2 matches 7 bases. V dropped 0 bases and J dropped 3; count of bases not matched to a gene: 6. The germline V gene encodes CDR1 SGHKS and CDR2 YYEKEE (reference sequence). The CDR3 spans 15 residues. In nucleotides, the CDR3 is TGTGCCAGCAGCTTGGAACGGGACTATCGCTACGAGCAGTACTTC. This codes for CASSLERDYRYEQYF.

This chain links TRBV6-5 with TRBJ1-3, with 7 bases identical to TRBD1. This CDR3 has 14 residues. The V gene's germline CDR1 is MNHEY and CDR2 SVGAGI. J gave up 8 bases and V 5 bases, and 9 bases lay outside the gene matches. The CDR3 DNA follows: TGTGCCAGCAGTGAAGGTCCAGGGGGGGACACCATATATTTT. Translating gives CASSEGPGGDTIYF.

A single count supports this clone. The chain couples TRBV5-6 to TRBJ2-3, with D perhaps matching TRBD1 (6 bases). The germline V gene has CDR1 SGHDT and CDR2 YYEEEE. CDR3 length equals 15 residues. The V end was cut by 5 bases, the J end by 5 bases, with 18 bases between. The chain's CDR3 is CASSWGSRGIDTQYF. The CDR3 DNA is TGTGCCAGCAGTTGGGGTTCTAGGGGGATAGATACGCAGTATTTT.